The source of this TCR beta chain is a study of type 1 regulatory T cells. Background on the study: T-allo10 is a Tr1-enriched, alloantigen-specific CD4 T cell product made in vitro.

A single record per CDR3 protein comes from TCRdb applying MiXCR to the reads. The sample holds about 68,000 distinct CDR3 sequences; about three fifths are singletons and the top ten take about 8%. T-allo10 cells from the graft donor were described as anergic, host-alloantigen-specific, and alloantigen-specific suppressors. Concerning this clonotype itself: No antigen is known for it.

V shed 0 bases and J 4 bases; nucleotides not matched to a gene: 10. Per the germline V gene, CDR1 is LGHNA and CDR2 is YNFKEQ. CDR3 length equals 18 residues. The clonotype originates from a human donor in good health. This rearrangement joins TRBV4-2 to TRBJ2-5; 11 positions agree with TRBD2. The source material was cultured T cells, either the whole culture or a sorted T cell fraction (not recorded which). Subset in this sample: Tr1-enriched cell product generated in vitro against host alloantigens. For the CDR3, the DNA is TGTGCCAGCAGCCAAGAGCTAGCGGGAGGCCGGGCAGTAGAGACCCAGTACTTC. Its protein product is CASSQELAGGRAVETQYF.